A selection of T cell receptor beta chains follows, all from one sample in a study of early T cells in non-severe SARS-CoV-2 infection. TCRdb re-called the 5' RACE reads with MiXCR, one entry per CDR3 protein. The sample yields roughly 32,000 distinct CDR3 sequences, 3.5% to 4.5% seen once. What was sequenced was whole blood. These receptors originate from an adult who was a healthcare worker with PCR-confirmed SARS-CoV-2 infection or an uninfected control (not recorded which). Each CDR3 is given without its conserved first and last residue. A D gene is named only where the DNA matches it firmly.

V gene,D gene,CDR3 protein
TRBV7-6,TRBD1,ASSLVTGDTEAF
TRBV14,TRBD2,ASSPAGGGYEQY
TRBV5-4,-,ASSLGTEGAYGYT
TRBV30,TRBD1,AWSAGGINTQY
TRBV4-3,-,ASSLGLTGELF
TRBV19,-,ASTPGVATEAF
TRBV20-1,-,SAPQDRFTEAF
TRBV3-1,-,ASSHYGVKGKNIQY
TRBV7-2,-,ASSPGRDLETQY
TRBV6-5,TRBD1,ASSFRQGSNYGYT
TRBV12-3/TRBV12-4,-,ASSPSGWGEQY
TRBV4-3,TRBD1,ASSLGQGGRYNEQF
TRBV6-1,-,ASSETTPGRGRGLLHEQF
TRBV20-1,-,SMVGRSGETQY
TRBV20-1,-,SASEETEAF
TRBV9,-,ASDRRGTNTGELF
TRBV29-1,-,SVVIQETQY